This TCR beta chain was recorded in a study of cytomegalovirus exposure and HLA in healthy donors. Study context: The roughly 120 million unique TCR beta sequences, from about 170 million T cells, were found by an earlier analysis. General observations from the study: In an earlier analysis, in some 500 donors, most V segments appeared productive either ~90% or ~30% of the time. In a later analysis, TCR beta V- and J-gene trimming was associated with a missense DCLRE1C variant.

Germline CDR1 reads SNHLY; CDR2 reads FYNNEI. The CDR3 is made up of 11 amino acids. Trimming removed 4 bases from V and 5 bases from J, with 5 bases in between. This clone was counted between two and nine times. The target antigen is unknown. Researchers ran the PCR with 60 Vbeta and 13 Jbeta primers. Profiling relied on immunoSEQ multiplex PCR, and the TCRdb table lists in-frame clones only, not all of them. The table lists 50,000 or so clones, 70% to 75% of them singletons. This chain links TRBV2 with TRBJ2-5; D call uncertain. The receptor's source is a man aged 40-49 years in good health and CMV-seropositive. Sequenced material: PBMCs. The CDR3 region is CASSVAETQYF. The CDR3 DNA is TGTGCCAGCAGTGTGGCCGAGACCCAGTACTTC.